This record covers a single T cell receptor (beta chain). This record comes from a study of OX40 agonist ivuxolimab in advanced cancers. Study context: The patients got ivuxolimab, which is an agonistic anti-OX40 (CD134) antibody.

CDR1 is SEHNR, CDR2 FQNEAQ, per germline (reference sequence). V shed 5 bases and J 8 bases; nucleotides not matched to a gene: 19. The CDR3 runs to 19 residues. Here immunoSEQ multiplex PCR was the method, and the copy in TCRdb shows in-frame clones only, minus some. The profile shows 90,000 to 100,000 clones, 90% to 95% of them singletons. Blood sampling was done at baseline, cycle 4 day 1, and cycle 7 day 1. This chain joins TRBV7-9 and TRBJ2-1; 12 bases map to TRBD2. The sequence was obtained from an adult with an advanced solid tumor such as melanoma, head and neck, liver or kidney cancer. The sample here was CD4+ or CD8+ T cells sorted from blood, taken in a trial of the OX40 agonist ivuxolimab. DNA for the CDR3: TGTGCCAGCAGCCCCTATCCCAGACTAGCGGGAGCCCTACGGGATGAGCAGTTCTTC. Translated, it gives CASSPYPRLAGALRDEQFF.